This TCR beta chain was obtained from a study of shared clonotypes between healthy human individuals. In the study overall: A donor's plate count was three for CD4 naive and three for CD4 memory; CD8 naive had two and CD8 memory one. Study-level points and caveats: Across subsets, estimated richness was generally greater for naive than for memory populations. With a few donors compared, 4% to 5.5% of naive CD4 clonotypes were shared.

Comments on this clone: The antigen remains undetermined. The same CDR3 can be traced to other DNA sequences in this sample.

Cells designated naive CD8 were CD45RO-negative and were positively selected for CCR7, with terminally differentiated effector memory CD45RA+ cells excluded. Germline CDR1 GTSNPN, CDR2 SVGIG (reference sequence). The V end was cut by 2 bases, the J end by 4 bases, with 9 bases between. The CDR3 spans 12 residues. An even split of each subset's genomic DNA across several immunoSEQ plates was performed. Only in-frame clones appear in the TCRdb table, and some are missing; sequencing was by immunoSEQ multiplex PCR. The sample has about 2 million clones, less than 95% seen once. V is TRBV30 and J is TRBJ2-7; D gene unclear. Sequences were obtained from naive CD8+ T cells sorted from blood. The origin of this receptor is a man aged 18 to 29 in good health. The CDR3 nucleotides are TGTGCCTGGAGTCCCGGAGCATACGAGCAGTACTTC. Translating it yields CAWSPGAYEQYF.